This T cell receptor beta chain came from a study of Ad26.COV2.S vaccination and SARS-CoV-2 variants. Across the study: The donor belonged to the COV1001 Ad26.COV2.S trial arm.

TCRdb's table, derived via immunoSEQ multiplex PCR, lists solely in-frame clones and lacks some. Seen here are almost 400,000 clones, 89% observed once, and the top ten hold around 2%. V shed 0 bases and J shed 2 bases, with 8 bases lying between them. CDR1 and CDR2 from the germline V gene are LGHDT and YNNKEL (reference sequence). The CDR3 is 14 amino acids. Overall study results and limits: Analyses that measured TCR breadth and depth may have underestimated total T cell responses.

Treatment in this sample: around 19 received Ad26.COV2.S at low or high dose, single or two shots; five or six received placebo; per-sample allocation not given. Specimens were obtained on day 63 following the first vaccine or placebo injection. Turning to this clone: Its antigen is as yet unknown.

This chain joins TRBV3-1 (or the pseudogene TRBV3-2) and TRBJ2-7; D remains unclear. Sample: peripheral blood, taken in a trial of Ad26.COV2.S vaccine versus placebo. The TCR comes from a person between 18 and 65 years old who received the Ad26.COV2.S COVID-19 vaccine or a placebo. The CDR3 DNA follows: TGTGCCAGCAGCCAAGATCAAGCTCCCTACGAGCAGTACTTC. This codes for CASSQDQAPYEQYF.